The rows below give T cell receptor beta chains drawn from one sample of a study of liver allograft versus peripheral blood T cells. One entry per CDR3 protein, called by TCRdb with MiXCR from the reads. The profile shows under 15,000 distinct CDR3 sequences, less than 20% of them singletons. These receptor sequences come from a human patient who had a liver transplant. Some T cells may have come from the graft donor. Each CDR3 is given with its conserved first and last residue. The D gene is left open where the match is weak. Only some rows state a clone size, as once, few, many or a class for expanded clones.

J | D | V | size | CDR3 | DNA
TRBJ1-2 | NA | TRBV24-1 | few | CATSDLSRDYGYTF | TGTGCCACCAGTGATTTGTCCAGGGACTATGGCTACACCTTC
TRBJ2-7 | TRBD1 | TRBV19 | many | CASSFKQGERYEQYF | TGTGCCAGTAGTTTTAAACAGGGGGAGCGATACGAGCAGTACTTC
TRBJ1-2 | TRBD1 | TRBV7-2 | NA | CASSYTGGTGYTF | TGTGCCAGCAGCTATACAGGGGGCACTGGCTACACCTTC
TRBJ2-5 | NA | TRBV28 | NA | CASADRILETQYF | TGTGCCAGCGCCGATAGGATTCTGGAGACCCAGTACTTC
TRBJ2-6 | NA | TRBV2 | NA | CASSQGGTIFSGANVLTF | TGTGCCAGCAGCCAGGGGGGTACTATCTTCTCTGGGGCCAACGTCCTGACTTTC
TRBJ2-7 | TRBD1 | TRBV5-4 | NA | CASSQSGTGMHEQYF | TGTGCCAGCAGCCAGTCCGGGACAGGGATGCACGAGCAGTACTTC
TRBJ2-2 | TRBD1 | TRBV29-1 | few | CSVAPGQGGMYGELFF | TGCAGCGTTGCCCCTGGACAGGGCGGTATGTACGGGGAGCTGTTTTTT
TRBJ1-6 | NA | TRBV5-5 | many | CASSARLSRENSPLHF | TGTGCCAGCAGCGCACGTTTGTCCAGGGAGAATTCACCCCTCCACTTT
TRBJ2-7 | NA | TRBV27 | many | CASSSRAPAGAKYEQYF | TGTGCCAGCAGTTCTCGCGCTCCGGCCGGAGCTAAATACGAGCAGTACTTC
TRBJ1-2 | NA | TRBV29-1 | NA | CSVETGRNYGYTF | TGCAGCGTTGAGACTGGCCGGAACTATGGCTACACCTTC
TRBJ1-4 | NA | TRBV12-3/TRBV12-4 | medium-sized | CASSFGRDEKLFF | TGTGCCAGCAGTTTCGGACGGGATGAAAAACTGTTTTTT
TRBJ1-1 | NA | TRBV27 | NA | CASSLKGGTEAFF | TGTGCCAGCAGTTTGAAGGGAGGGACTGAAGCTTTCTTT
TRBJ1-2 | NA | TRBV24-1 | medium-sized | CATSDLGSNYGYTF | TGTGCCACCAGTGATCTGGGCAGTAACTATGGCTACACCTTC
TRBJ2-3 | TRBD2 | TRBV12-3/TRBV12-4 | NA | CASSLLGSGATDTQYF | TGTGCCAGCAGTTTACTTGGTAGCGGGGCCACAGATACGCAGTATTTT
TRBJ1-3 | NA | TRBV18 | medium-sized | CASSPRAENTIYF | TGTGCCAGCTCACCGAGGGCGGAAAACACCATATATTTT
TRBJ2-7 | NA | TRBV6-6 | many | CASSSSGYISEQYF | TGTGCCAGCAGTTCCTCCGGATATATTTCCGAGCAGTACTTC
TRBJ2-1 | TRBD2 | TRBV10-3 | medium-sized | CAIKQLAGYNEQFF | TGTGCCATCAAACAACTAGCGGGGTACAATGAGCAGTTCTTC
TRBJ2-7 | NA | TRBV20-1 | few | CSARMPMTSYEQYF | TGCAGTGCTAGAATGCCAATGACGTCCTACGAGCAGTACTTC
TRBJ1-2 | NA | TRBV5-4 | many | CASSPDKNYGYTF | TGTGCCAGCAGCCCTGACAAAAACTATGGCTACACCTTC
TRBJ2-2 | TRBD2 | TRBV5-6 | NA | CASRFGTSGETNTGELFF | TGTGCCAGCAGATTTGGGACTAGCGGAGAGACGAACACCGGGGAGCTGTTTTTT
TRBJ1-5 | NA | TRBV2 | NA | CASSDLNSNQPQHF | TGTGCCAGCAGTGACCTCAATAGCAATCAGCCCCAGCATTTT
TRBJ1-5 | NA | TRBV20-1 | many | CSARTNNQPQHF | TGCAGTGCTAGAACGAATAATCAGCCCCAGCATTTT